Included here is one T cell receptor (beta chain) sequence, with context. The antigen is not known. These data originate in a study of blood T cells in healthy people across ages. The second PCR ran about 6 to 12 cycles with a sample-barcoded 5' primer and J-beta primers. Every cDNA molecule bore a tag from a template-switch adaptor containing 12 random nucleotides. TCRdb reprocessed the 5' RACE reads via MiXCR and lists one record per CDR3 protein. The sample holds about a million distinct CDR3 sequences; 45% to 60% are singletons and the top ten take about a fifth. The CDR3 has 13 amino acids. The V gene lost 3 bases and the J gene lost 3 bases, with 8 bases spanning the gap. The germline V gene has CDR1 MGHDK and CDR2 SYGVNS. Study observations and caveats: No one knew whether donors had CMV, which possibly confounded expanded clonotype changes.

Sequenced material: blood. The V gene is TRBV25-1, the J gene TRBJ2-5; D not certain. The TCR was taken from a woman aged 60-70 years in good health. CDR3 protein: CASSDFVEETQYF. The CDR3 DNA sequence: TGTGCCAGCAGTGATTTTGTGGAAGAGACCCAGTACTTC.